This T cell receptor beta chain is drawn from a study of T cell responses to AZD1222 COVID-19 vaccine. General study results and limits: Clonal diversity may have been underestimated, and the donors were mostly white British, with more females than males.

The protocol was immunoSEQ multiplex PCR, while the TCRdb copy is restricted to in-frame clones and leaves out a portion. The sample shows some 94,000 clones, nearly 90% of them seen only once. The length of the CDR3 is 13 residues. Trimming removed 6 bases from V and 2 bases from J, with 9 bases in between. Germline CDR1 SEHNR, CDR2 FQNEAQ (reference sequence). Details on this clone: Its antigen is not identified.

This TCR derives from an adult in good health. The chain employs TRBV7-9 and TRBJ2-3; no firm D call. The sample consisted of peripheral blood, taken on day 0 of AZD1222 vaccination. The chain's CDR3 is CASSRSLTDTQYF. The CDR3 DNA reads as TGTGCCAGCAGTCGCTCCCTCACAGATACGCAGTATTTT.